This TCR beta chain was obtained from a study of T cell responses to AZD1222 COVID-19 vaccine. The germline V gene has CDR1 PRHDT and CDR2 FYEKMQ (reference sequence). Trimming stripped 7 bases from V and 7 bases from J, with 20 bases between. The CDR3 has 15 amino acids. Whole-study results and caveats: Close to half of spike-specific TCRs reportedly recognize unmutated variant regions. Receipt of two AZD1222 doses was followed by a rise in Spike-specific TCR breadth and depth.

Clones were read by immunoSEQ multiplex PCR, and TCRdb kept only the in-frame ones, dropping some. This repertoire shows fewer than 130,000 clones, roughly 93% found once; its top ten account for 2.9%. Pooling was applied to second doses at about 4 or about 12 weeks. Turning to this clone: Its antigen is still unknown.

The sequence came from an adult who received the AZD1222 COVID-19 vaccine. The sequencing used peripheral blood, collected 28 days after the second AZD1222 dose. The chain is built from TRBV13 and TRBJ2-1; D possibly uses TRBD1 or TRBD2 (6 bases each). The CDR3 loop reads CASTPGKGGWNEQFF. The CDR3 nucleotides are TGTGCCAGCACCCCGGGGAAGGGGGGTTGGAATGAGCAGTTCTTC.